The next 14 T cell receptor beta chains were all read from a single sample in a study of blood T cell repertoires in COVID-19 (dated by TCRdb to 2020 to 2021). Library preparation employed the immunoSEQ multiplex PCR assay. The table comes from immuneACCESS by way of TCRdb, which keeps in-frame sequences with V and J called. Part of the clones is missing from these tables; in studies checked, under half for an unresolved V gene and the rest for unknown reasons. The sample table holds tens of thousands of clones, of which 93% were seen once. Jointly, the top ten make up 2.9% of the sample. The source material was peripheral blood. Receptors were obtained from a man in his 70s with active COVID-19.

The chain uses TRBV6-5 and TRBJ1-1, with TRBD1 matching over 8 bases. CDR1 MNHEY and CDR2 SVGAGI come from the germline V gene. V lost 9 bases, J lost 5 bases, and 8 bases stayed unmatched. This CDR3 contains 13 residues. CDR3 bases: TGTGCCAGTACCACAGGGGGTTGGACTGAAGCTTTCTTT. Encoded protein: CASTTGGWTEAFF.

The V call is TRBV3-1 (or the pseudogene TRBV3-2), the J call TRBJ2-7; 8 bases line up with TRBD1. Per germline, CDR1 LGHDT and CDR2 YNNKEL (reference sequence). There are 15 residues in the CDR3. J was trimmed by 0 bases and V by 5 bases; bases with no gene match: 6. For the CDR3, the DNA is TGTGCCAGCAGCTTAGGACAGGGAGACTCCTACGAGCAGTACTTC. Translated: CASSLGQGDSYEQYF.

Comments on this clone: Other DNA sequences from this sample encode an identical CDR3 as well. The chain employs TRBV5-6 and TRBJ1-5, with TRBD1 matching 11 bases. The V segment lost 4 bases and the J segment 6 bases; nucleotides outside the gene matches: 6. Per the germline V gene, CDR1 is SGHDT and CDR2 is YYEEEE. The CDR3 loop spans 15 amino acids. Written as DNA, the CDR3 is TGTGCCAGCAGCCTAGGACAGGGGGCGATTCAGCCCCAGCATTTT. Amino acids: CASSLGQGAIQPQHF.

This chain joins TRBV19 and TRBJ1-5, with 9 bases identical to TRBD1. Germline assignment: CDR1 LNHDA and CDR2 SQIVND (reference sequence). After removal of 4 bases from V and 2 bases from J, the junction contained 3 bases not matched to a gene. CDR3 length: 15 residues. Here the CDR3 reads CASSNTGGGNQPQHF. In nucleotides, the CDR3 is TGTGCCAGTAGTAATACAGGGGGCGGCAATCAGCCCCAGCATTTT.

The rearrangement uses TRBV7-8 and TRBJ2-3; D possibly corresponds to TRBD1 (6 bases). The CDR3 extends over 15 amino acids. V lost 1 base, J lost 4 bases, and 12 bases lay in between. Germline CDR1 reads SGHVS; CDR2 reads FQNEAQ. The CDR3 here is CASSLGGDRSDTQYF. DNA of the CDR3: TGTGCCAGCAGCTTAGGCGGCGACAGGTCAGATACGCAGTATTTT.

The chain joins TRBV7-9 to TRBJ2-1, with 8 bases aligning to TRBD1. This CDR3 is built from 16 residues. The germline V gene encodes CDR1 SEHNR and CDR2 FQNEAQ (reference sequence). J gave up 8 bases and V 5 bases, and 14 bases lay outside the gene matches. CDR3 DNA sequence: TGTGCCAGCAGCCAAACCCCGGGACAGGTTTGGTATGAGCAGTTCTTC. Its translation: CASSQTPGQVWYEQFF.

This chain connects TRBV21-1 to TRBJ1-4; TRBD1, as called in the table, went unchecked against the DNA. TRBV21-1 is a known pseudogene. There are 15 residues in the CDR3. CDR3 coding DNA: TGTGCCAGCAGCAAATGGAGACAGGGTTGGGAAAAACTGTTTTTT. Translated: CASSKWRQGWEKLFF.

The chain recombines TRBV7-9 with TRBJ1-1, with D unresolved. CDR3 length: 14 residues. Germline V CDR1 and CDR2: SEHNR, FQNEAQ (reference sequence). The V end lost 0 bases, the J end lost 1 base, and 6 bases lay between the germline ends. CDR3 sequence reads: CASSLASRNTEAFF. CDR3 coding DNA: TGTGCCAGCAGCTTAGCGAGTAGGAACACTGAAGCTTTCTTT.

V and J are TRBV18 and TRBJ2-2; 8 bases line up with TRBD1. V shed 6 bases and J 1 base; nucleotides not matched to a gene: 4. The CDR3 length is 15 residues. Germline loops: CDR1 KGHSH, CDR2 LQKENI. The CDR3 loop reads CASSDGTGNTGELFF. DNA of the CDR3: TGTGCCAGCTCGGACGGGACAGGGAACACCGGGGAGCTGTTTTTT.

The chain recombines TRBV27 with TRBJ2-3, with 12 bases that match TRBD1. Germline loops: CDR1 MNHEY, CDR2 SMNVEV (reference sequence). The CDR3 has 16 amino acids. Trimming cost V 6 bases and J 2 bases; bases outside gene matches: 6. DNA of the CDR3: TGTGCCAGCAGCCGGGACAGGGGGCGGGTCACAGATACGCAGTATTTT. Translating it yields CASSRDRGRVTDTQYF.

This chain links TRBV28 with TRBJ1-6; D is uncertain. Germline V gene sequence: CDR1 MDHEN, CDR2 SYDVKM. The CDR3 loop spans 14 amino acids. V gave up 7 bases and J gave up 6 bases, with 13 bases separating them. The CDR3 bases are TGTGCCAGCACCCTCTTCGCGGGTAATTCACCCCTCCACTTT. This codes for CASTLFAGNSPLHF.

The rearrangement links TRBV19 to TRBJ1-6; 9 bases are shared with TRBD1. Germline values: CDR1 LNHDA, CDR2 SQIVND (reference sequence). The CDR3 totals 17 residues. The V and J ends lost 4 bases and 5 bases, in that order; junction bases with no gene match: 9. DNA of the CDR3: TGTGCCAGTAGTACCCAGACCTGGACAGGGGATAATTCACCCCTCCACTTT. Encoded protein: CASSTQTWTGDNSPLHF.

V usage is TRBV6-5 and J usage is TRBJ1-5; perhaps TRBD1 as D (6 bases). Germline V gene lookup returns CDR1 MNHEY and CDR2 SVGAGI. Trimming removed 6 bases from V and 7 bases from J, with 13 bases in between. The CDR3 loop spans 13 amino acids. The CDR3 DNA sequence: TGTGCCAGCAGGGGGGGGCAGGGGCAGCCCCAGCATTTT. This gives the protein CASRGGQGQPQHF.

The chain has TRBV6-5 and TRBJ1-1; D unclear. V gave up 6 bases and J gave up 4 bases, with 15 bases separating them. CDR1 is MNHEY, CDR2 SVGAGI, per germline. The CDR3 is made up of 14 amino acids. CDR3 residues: CASRQTSGSTEAFF. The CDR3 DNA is TGTGCCAGCAGGCAAACTTCCGGGTCCACTGAAGCTTTCTTT.